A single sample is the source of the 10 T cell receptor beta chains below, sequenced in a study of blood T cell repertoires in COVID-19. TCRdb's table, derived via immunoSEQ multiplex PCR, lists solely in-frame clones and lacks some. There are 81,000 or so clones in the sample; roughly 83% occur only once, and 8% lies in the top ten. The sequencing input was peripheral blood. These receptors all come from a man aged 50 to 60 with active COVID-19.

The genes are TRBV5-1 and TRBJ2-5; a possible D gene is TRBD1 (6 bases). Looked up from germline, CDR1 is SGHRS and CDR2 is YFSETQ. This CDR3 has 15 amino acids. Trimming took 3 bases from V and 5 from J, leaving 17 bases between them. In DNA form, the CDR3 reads TGCGCCAGCAGCTGGCAGGGGCGGGTAGATGAGACCCAGTACTTC. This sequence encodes CASSWQGRVDETQYF. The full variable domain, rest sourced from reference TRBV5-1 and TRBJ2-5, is KAGVTQTPRYLIKTRGQQVTLSCSPISGHRSVSWYQQTPGQGLQFLFEYFSETQRNKGNFPGRFSGRQFSNSRSEMNVSTLELGDSALYLCASSWQGRVDETQYFGPGTRLLVL.

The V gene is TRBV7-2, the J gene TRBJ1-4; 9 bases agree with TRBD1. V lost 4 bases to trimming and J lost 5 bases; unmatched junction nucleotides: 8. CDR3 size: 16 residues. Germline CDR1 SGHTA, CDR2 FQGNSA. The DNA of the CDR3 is TGTGCCAGCAGCTCAAGGGCCGGGACAGGGAATGAAAAACTGTTTTTT. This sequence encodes CASSSRAGTGNEKLFF.

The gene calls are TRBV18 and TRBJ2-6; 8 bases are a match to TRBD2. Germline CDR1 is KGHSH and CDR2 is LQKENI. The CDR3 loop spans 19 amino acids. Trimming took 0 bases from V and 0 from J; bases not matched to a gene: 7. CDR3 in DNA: TGTGCCAGCTCACCACCGGGTCTAGCGGGCAGCTCTGGGGCCAACGTCCTGACTTTC. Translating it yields CASSPPGLAGSSGANVLTF.

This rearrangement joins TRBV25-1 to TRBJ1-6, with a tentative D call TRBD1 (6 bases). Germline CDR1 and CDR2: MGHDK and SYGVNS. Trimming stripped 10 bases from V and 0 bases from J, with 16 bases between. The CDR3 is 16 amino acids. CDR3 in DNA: TGTGCCATCACACAGGGTAGACACTCCTATAATTCACCCCTCCACTTT. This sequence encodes CAITQGRHSYNSPLHF.

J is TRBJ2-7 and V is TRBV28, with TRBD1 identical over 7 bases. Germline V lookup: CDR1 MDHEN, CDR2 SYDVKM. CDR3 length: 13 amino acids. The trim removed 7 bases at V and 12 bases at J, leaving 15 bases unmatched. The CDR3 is CASTPGQAGVWYF. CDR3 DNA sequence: TGTGCCAGCACCCCTGGACAGGCAGGGGTTTGGTACTTC.

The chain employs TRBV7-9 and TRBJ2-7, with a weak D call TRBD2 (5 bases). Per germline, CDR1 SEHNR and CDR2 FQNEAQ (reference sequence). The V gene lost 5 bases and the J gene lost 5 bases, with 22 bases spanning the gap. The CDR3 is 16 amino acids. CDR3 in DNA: TGTGCCAGCAGCCATCGTCGGACGGGGATTTTGGACGAGCAGTACTTC. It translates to CASSHRRTGILDEQYF.

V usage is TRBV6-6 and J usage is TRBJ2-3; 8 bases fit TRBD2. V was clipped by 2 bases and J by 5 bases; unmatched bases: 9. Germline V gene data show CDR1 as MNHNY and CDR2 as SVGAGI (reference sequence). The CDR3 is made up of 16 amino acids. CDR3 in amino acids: CASSYPAGGGIDTQYF. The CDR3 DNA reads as TGTGCCAGCAGTTACCCCGCGGGGGGTGGAATAGATACGCAGTATTTT.

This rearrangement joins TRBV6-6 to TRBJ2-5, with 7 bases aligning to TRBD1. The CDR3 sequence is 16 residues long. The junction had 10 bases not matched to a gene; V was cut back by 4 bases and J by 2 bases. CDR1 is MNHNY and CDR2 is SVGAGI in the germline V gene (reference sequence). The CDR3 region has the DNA TGTGCCAGCAGTTCAAGACAGGGCCTCCCACAAGAGACCCAGTACTTC. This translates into CASSSRQGLPQETQYF.

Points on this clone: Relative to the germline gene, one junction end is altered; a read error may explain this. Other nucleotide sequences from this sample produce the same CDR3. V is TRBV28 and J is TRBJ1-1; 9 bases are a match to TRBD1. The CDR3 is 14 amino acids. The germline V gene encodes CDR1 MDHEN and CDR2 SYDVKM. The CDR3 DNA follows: TGCGCCAGCAGTTTACAGGGGGCGGTCACTGAAGCTTTCTTT. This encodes CASSLQGAVTEAFF.

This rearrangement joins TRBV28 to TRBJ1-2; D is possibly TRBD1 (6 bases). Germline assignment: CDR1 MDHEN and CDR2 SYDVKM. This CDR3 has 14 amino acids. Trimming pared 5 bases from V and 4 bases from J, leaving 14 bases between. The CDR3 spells CASSPSGQLYGYTF. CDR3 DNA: TGTGCCAGCAGTCCCTCCGGACAGCTCTATGGCTACACCTTC.